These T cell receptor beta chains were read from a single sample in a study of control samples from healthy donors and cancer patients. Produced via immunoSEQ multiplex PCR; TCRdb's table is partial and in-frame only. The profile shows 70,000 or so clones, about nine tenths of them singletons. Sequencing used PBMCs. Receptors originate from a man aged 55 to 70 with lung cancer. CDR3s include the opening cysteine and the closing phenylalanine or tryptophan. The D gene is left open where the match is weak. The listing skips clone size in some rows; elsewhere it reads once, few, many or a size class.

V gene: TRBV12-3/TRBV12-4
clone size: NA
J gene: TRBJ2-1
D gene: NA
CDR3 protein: CASSYVNEQFF
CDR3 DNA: TGTGCCAGCAGTTACGTAAATGAGCAGTTCTTC

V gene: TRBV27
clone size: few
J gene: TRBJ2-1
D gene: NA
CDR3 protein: CASRGGGSLTYNEQFF
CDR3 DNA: TGTGCCAGCCGTGGCGGGGGCTCGCTCACTTACAATGAGCAGTTCTTC

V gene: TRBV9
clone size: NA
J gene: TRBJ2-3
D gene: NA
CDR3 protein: CASSVVSSGPTDTQYF
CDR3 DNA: TGTGCCAGCAGCGTAGTTTCCAGCGGCCCCACAGATACGCAGTATTTT

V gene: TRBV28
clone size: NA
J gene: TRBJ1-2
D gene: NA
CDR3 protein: CASSSLGYTF
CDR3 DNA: TGTGCCAGCAGTTCCTTAGGCTACACCTTC

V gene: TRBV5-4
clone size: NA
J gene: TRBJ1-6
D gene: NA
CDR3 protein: CASSKREDQNSPLHF
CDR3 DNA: TGTGCCAGCAGCAAAAGGGAGGACCAAAATTCACCCCTCCACTTT

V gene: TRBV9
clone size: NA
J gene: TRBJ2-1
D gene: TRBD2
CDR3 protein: CASSVEAGGRQGEQFF
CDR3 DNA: TGTGCCAGCAGCGTAGAAGCGGGGGGGCGTCAGGGTGAGCAGTTCTTC

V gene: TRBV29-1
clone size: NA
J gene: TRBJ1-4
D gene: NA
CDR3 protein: CSALQGSNEKLFF
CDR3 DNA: TGCAGCGCCCTCCAAGGCAGTAATGAAAAACTGTTTTTT

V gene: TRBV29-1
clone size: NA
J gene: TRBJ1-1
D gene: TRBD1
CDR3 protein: CSVETGGIGTEAFF
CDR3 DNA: TGCAGCGTTGAGACAGGGGGCATCGGCACTGAAGCTTTCTTT

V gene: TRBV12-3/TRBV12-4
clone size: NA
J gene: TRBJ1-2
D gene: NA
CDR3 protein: CASSLGSVGGYTF
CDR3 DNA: TGTGCCAGCAGTTTAGGGAGCGTCGGTGGCTACACCTTC

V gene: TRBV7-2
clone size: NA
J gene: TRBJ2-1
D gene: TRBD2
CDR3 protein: CASSLEAGRYEQFF
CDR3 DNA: TGTGCCAGCAGCTTAGAAGCGGGGCGGTATGAGCAGTTCTTC

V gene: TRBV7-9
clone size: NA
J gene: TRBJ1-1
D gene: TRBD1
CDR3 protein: CASSLQGIRAFF
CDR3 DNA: TGTGCCAGCAGTTTACAGGGGATCCGAGCTTTCTTT

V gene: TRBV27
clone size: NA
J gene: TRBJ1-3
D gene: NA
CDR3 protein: CASSPRQGFGSGNTIYF
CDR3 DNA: TGTGCCAGCAGCCCGAGGCAGGGGTTCGGCTCTGGAAACACCATATATTTT

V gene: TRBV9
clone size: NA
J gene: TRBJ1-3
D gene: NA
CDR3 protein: CASSAGQGIGNTIYF
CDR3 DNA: TGTGCCAGCAGCGCCGGGCAGGGGATTGGAAACACCATATATTTT

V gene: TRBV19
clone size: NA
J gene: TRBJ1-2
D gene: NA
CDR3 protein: CASNDNRGYTF
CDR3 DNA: TGTGCCAGTAACGACAATCGGGGCTACACCTTC

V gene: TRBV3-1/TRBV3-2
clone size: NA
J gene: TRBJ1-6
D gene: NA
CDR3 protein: CASSPRQILPLHF
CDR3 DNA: TGTGCCAGCAGCCCTAGACAGATTTTACCCCTCCACTTT

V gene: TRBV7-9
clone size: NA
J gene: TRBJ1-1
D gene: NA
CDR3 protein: CASSLRVIENTEAFF
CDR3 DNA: TGTGCCAGCAGCTTAAGAGTCATCGAGAACACTGAAGCTTTCTTT

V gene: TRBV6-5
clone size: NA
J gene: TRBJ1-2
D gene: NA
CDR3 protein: CASSWRDQRDYGYTF
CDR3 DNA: TGTGCCAGCAGTTGGAGGGACCAAAGGGACTATGGCTACACCTTC

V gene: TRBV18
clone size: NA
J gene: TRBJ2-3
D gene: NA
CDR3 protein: CASSPGTLVFTDTQYF
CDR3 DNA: TGTGCCAGCTCACCAGGGACACTCGTTTTCACAGATACGCAGTATTTT

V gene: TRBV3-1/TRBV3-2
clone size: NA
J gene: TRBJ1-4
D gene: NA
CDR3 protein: CASSHSGASNEKLFF
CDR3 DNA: TGTGCCAGCAGCCATTCCGGGGCGTCTAATGAAAAACTGTTTTTT

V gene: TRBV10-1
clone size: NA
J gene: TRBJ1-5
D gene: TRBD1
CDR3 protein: CANSGQRTGSNQPQHF
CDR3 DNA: TGCGCCAACTCGGGACAGCGGACGGGTAGCAATCAGCCCCAGCATTTT